This is a list of T cell receptor beta chains from one sample in a study of blood T cell repertoires in COVID-19. TCRdb's table, derived via immunoSEQ multiplex PCR, lists solely in-frame clones and lacks some. The sample gives approximately 230,000 clones, around 90% of which show up once; roughly 15% is in the top ten. The specimen sequenced was PBMCs or T cells enriched from blood (not recorded which). The receptors stem from a woman aged 50 to 60 with acute COVID-19. The CDR3 runs from the conserved cysteine through the conserved F or W.

v_gene: TRBV28
j_gene: TRBJ1-2
CDR3aa: CASRVGTGRGYTF

v_gene: TRBV18
j_gene: TRBJ2-7
CDR3aa: CASSSRDSDEQYF

v_gene: TRBV7-2
j_gene: TRBJ1-3
CDR3aa: CASSPWAPNRGYGNTIYF

v_gene: TRBV28
j_gene: TRBJ2-1
CDR3aa: CASSLRHRGPPGNEQFF

v_gene: TRBV21-1
j_gene: TRBJ1-5
CDR3aa: CASSMDRKQSNQPQHF

v_gene: TRBV28
j_gene: TRBJ1-2
CDR3aa: CASRPPGEAGGYTF

v_gene: TRBV4-2
j_gene: TRBJ1-6
CDR3aa: CASSQARRLNSPLHF

v_gene: TRBV5-1
j_gene: TRBJ2-3
CDR3aa: CASSLGLAGPTDTQYF

v_gene: TRBV18
j_gene: TRBJ1-1
CDR3aa: CASSPALGGKAEAFF

v_gene: TRBV4-1
j_gene: TRBJ2-2
CDR3aa: CASRLAGGPNTGELFF

v_gene: TRBV6-5
j_gene: TRBJ2-1
CDR3aa: CASSYLGQGVSGEQFF

v_gene: TRBV2
j_gene: TRBJ1-5
CDR3aa: CASTGQGAPNQPQHF

v_gene: TRBV5-1
j_gene: TRBJ1-1
CDR3aa: CASSHSPGQGARNTEAFF

v_gene: TRBV27
j_gene: TRBJ2-7
CDR3aa: CASSLSGVNYEQYF

v_gene: TRBV5-1
j_gene: TRBJ1-6
CDR3aa: CASSSTGGGQMNNSPLHF

v_gene: TRBV5-1
j_gene: TRBJ2-5
CDR3aa: CASRRDFQETQYF

v_gene: TRBV10-3
j_gene: TRBJ2-7
CDR3aa: CAISESQSTNYEQYF

v_gene: TRBV5-1
j_gene: TRBJ2-2
CDR3aa: CASKEPSGTGELFF

v_gene: TRBV18
j_gene: TRBJ1-3
CDR3aa: CASSPFPRGRGGNTIYF

v_gene: TRBV28
j_gene: TRBJ2-5
CDR3aa: CASSLLAGVETQYF

v_gene: TRBV9
j_gene: TRBJ2-1
CDR3aa: CASSVQAGHNEQFF

v_gene: TRBV6-5
j_gene: TRBJ2-1
CDR3aa: CASSGSQQYNEQFF

v_gene: TRBV24-1
j_gene: TRBJ2-2
CDR3aa: CATSVAEARGELFF

v_gene: TRBV7-8
j_gene: TRBJ1-1
CDR3aa: CASSLFPGGGMNTEAFF

v_gene: TRBV28
j_gene: TRBJ2-1
CDR3aa: CASSTGERSYNEQFF

v_gene: TRBV11-2
j_gene: TRBJ2-1
CDR3aa: CASSLVSQGNEQFF

v_gene: TRBV3-1/TRBV3-2
j_gene: TRBJ1-2
CDR3aa: CASSISGTGEFYGYTF

v_gene: TRBV19
j_gene: TRBJ1-2
CDR3aa: CASRTTGVRGYTF

v_gene: TRBV28
j_gene: TRBJ1-1
CDR3aa: CASSLDRATEAFF

v_gene: TRBV28
j_gene: TRBJ2-2
CDR3aa: CASSLRTSGRIGELFF

v_gene: TRBV6-4
j_gene: TRBJ2-1
CDR3aa: CASSFNNEQFF

v_gene: TRBV11-3
j_gene: TRBJ2-3
CDR3aa: CASSHLAGTTDTQYF

v_gene: TRBV4-1
j_gene: TRBJ2-7
CDR3aa: CASSQGSGRAYEQYF